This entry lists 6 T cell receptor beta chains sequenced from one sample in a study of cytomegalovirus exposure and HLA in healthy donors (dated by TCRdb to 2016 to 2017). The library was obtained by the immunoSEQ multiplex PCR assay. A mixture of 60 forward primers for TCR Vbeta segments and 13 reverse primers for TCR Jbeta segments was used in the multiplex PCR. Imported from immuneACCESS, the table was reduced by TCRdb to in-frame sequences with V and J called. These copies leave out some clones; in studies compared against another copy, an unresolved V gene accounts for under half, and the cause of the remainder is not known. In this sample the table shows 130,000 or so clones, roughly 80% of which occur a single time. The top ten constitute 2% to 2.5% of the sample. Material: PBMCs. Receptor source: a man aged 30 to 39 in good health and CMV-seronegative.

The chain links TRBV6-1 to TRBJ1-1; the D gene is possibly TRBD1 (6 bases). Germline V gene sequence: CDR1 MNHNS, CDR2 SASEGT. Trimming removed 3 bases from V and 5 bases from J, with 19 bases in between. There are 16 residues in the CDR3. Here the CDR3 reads CASSEARGAARTEAFF. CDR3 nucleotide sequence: TGTGCCAGCAGTGAGGCCCGGGGGGCGGCGAGGACTGAAGCTTTCTTT.

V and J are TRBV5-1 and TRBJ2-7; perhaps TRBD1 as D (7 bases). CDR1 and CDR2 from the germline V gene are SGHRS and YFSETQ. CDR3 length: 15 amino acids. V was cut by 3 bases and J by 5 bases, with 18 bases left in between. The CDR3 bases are TGCGCCAGCAGCTCGGACAGGTTGGGGGGCAACGAGCAGTACTTC. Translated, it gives CASSSDRLGGNEQYF.

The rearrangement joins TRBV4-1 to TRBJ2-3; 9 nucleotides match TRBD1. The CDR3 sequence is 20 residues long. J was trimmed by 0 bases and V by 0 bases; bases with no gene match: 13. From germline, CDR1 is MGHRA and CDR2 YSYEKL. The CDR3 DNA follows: TGCGCCAGCAGCCAAGATTCGAACTCACAGGGGGCTTCTAGCACAGATACGCAGTATTTT. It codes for CASSQDSNSQGASSTDTQYF.

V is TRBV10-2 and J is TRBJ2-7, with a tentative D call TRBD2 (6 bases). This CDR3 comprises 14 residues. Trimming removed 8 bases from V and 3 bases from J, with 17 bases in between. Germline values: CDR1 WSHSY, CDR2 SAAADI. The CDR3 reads CASEAGSGHYEQYF. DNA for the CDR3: TGCGCCAGCGAGGCGGGGTCAGGCCACTACGAGCAGTACTTC.

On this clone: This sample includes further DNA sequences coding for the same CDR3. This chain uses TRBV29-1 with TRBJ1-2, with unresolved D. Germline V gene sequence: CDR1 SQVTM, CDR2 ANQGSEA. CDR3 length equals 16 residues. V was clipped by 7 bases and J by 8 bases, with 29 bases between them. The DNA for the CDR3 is TGCAGCGCAAGCGACGTTGGCTATGGCGGTAAAGAAGGCTACACCTTC. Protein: CSASDVGYGGKEGYTF.

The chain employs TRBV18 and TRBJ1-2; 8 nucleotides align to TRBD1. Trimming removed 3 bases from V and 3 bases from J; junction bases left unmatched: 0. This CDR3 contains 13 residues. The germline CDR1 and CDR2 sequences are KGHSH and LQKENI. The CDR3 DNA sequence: TGTGCCAGCTCACCGGGACAGGACTATGGCTACACCTTC. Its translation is CASSPGQDYGYTF. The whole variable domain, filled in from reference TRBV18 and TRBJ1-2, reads NAGVMQNPRHLVRRRGQEARLRCSPMKGHSHVYWYRQLPEEGLKFMVYLQKENIIDESGMPKERFSAEFPKEGPSILRIQQVVRGDSAAYFCASSPGQDYGYTFGSGTRLTVV.